A selection of T cell receptor beta chains follows, all from one sample in a study of blood T cell repertoires in COVID-19. Produced via immunoSEQ multiplex PCR; TCRdb's table is partial and in-frame only. The sample yields about 180,000 clones, around 87% seen once. Sample: peripheral blood. The receptor source for this set is a man in his forties or fifties with active or convalescent COVID-19. CDR3s include the opening cysteine and the closing phenylalanine or tryptophan. The order of the fields is D gene, V gene, CDR3 length, clone size, J gene, CDR3 DNA, CDR3 protein. A D gene is named only where the DNA matches it firmly. Only part of the rows carry a size: once, few, many, or a class if the clone is expanded.

>TRBD1|TRBV30|16|-|TRBJ2-2
TGTGCCTGGAGCGCAAACAGGGGTCCCCACACCGGGGAGCTGTTTTTT
CAWSANRGPHTGELFF
>-|TRBV29-1|13|-|TRBJ1-3
TGCAGCGTTAACGAGGATTTTGGAAACACCATATATTTT
CSVNEDFGNTIYF
>-|TRBV9|13|-|TRBJ1-1
TGTGCCAGCAGCGTAGATCACGGCACTGAAGCTTTCTTT
CASSVDHGTEAFF
>TRBD2|TRBV5-1|17|few|TRBJ2-2
TGCGCCAGCAGTCCCCGGCAGCGGGGGGGGTCCGACGGGGAGCTGTTTTTT
CASSPRQRGGSDGELFF
>-|TRBV5-6|14|-|TRBJ1-5
TGTGCCAGCAGCCCCTCGGGGGGTTATCAGCCCCAGCATTTT
CASSPSGGYQPQHF
>-|TRBV28|12|-|TRBJ2-7
TGTGCCACAACAACAGGGTCTGGCGAGCAGTACTTC
CATTTGSGEQYF
>TRBD1|TRBV18|15|-|TRBJ2-1
TGTGCCAGCTCACCTCCGGGACAGGGTAAAGGTGAGCAGTTCTTC
CASSPPGQGKGEQFF
>-|TRBV15|13|-|TRBJ2-7
TGTGCCACCAGCAGAGATAGGGGGTACGAGCAGTACTTC
CATSRDRGYEQYF
>-|TRBV7-2|15|once|TRBJ2-5
TGTGCCAGCAGCTCCTGGACTCGAGACCAAGAGACCCAGTACTTC
CASSSWTRDQETQYF
>-|TRBV27|12|-|TRBJ2-5
TGTGCCAGCAGCTCAGACCAAGAGACCCAGTACTTC
CASSSDQETQYF
>TRBD2|TRBV10-2|17|-|TRBJ2-1
TGCGCCAGCAGTGACCAGGAACTAGCGGGGGGCTACAATGAGCAGTTCTTC
CASSDQELAGGYNEQFF
>-|TRBV12-3/TRBV12-4|13|-|TRBJ1-5
TGTGCCAGCAGGGAGACAGAGTTTCAGCCCCAGCATTTT
CASRETEFQPQHF
>TRBD1|TRBV5-4|16|-|TRBJ2-5
TGTGCCAGCCGGCCCAGGGACAGGGGTTACCAAGAGACCCAGTACTTC
CASRPRDRGYQETQYF
>-|TRBV25-1|17|-|TRBJ2-2
TGTGCCAGCAGTGAGGTAGGAGGTGGAGGACACACCGGGGAGCTGTTTTTT
CASSEVGGGGHTGELFF
>TRBD1|TRBV6-2/TRBV6-3|14|-|TRBJ2-2
TGTGCCAGCAGTATCGGGACAGATCTCGGGGAGCTGTTTTTT
CASSIGTDLGELFF
>TRBD1|TRBV5-6|13|-|TRBJ1-3
TGTGCCAGCGCCGGGGGACAGGGAAACACCATATATTTT
CASAGGQGNTIYF
>-|TRBV4-1|15|-|TRBJ2-2
TGCGCCAGCAGCCAAGCGGCCGTAGGAGCCGGGGAGCTGTTTTTT
CASSQAAVGAGELFF
>-|TRBV30|11|-|TRBJ2-1
TGTGCCTGGAGTGTAACGGGTGAGCAGTTCTTC
CAWSVTGEQFF
>-|TRBV5-6|14|-|TRBJ1-2
TGTGCCAGCAGCCACGGTGGTGAGACTTATGGCTACACCTTC
CASSHGGETYGYTF
>-|TRBV9|15|-|TRBJ1-2
TGTGCCAGCAGCGTAGGCCACACGTCGAACTATGGCTACACCTTC
CASSVGHTSNYGYTF
>TRBD2|TRBV4-3|16|few|TRBJ2-2
TGCGCCAGCAGCCATGCTAGCGGGGGGAACACCGGGGAGCTGTTTTTT
CASSHASGGNTGELFF
>-|TRBV19|13|-|TRBJ1-1
TGTGCCAGTAGTCAGGGGATGAACACTGAAGCTTTCTTT
CASSQGMNTEAFF
>TRBD1|TRBV28|16|few|TRBJ1-1
TGTGCCAGCAGCCAAACCGGGACAGGGATGAACACTGAAGCTTTCTTT
CASSQTGTGMNTEAFF
>TRBD1|TRBV7-9|16|-|TRBJ1-1
TGTGCCAGCAGCTTAGGGGACAGAAAAATGAACACTGAAGCTTTCTTT
CASSLGDRKMNTEAFF
>-|TRBV29-1|11|-|TRBJ2-7
TGCAGCGCCGGACAAGACTCGGAGCAGTACTTC
CSAGQDSEQYF
>-|TRBV19|15|-|TRBJ1-4
TGTGCCAGTACCACCATCCGAGGGGGGGTTGAAAAACTGTTTTTT
CASTTIRGGVEKLFF